This T cell receptor (beta chain) emerged from a study of T cell responses to AZD1222 COVID-19 vaccine. Study conclusions and caveats: Spike was spanned by vaccine-associated CD4 TCRs, which were dominant at 160-218 and 743-854.

The method was immunoSEQ multiplex PCR; TCRdb's version includes in-frame clones alone and lacks a portion of them. The table shows approximately 110,000 clones, with under 95% occurring only once. Per the germline V gene, CDR1 is SNHLY and CDR2 is FYNNEI. V dropped 4 bases and J dropped 4 bases, with 8 bases sitting between them. This CDR3 has 14 amino acids. Of note for this clone: What it binds is not known. Other DNA sequences in the sample encode the same CDR3.

This specimen consisted of peripheral blood, obtained on day 0 of AZD1222 vaccination. The V call is TRBV2, the J call TRBJ1-6, with D perhaps TRBD1 (5 bases). This TCR was recovered from an adult in good health. The DNA for the CDR3 is TGTGCCAGCAGTGGGGGGTCTTATAATTCACCCCTCCACTTT. It translates to CASSGGSYNSPLHF.